Following are 23 T cell receptor beta chains from one sample sequenced in a study of shared clonotypes between healthy human individuals. Profiled with immunoSEQ multiplex PCR; TCRdb holds only in-frame clones, not every one. This table holds about 980,000 clones, 70% to 85% found once. Sequencing was performed on memory CD4+ T cells sorted from blood. The subset: CD45RA-negative fraction. These receptors came from a man younger than 35 in good health.

The V and J genes are TRBV5-4 and TRBJ1-1, with TRBD1 as a possible D gene (5 bases). Germline CDR1 SGHNT, CDR2 YYREEE (reference sequence). With 6 bases removed from V and 0 bases from J, the gap between germline ends came to 9 bases. CDR3 length: 13 residues. In DNA form, the CDR3 reads TGTGCCAGCAAGACAGATCTGAACACTGAAGCTTTCTTT. Its protein product is CASKTDLNTEAFF.

The V and J genes are TRBV5-1 and TRBJ2-1; 11 nucleotides match TRBD1. The CDR3 consists of 18 residues. The V gene end was trimmed by 0 bases and the J gene end by 0 bases; junction bases not matched to a gene: 5. Germline V gives CDR1 SGHRS, CDR2 YFSETQ. CDR3 loop: CASSLGTGGLSSYNEQFF. The CDR3 nucleotides are TGCGCCAGCAGCTTGGGGACAGGGGGCCTGAGCTCCTACAATGAGCAGTTCTTC.

This chain links TRBV5-4 with TRBJ2-7; TRBD1 agrees at 12 bases. This CDR3 contains 14 residues. The trim removed 4 bases at V and 2 bases at J, leaving 1 base unmatched. Germline values: CDR1 SGHNT, CDR2 YYREEE (reference sequence). This CDR3 reads CASSRDRGPYEQYF. DNA of the CDR3: TGTGCCAGCAGCCGGGACAGGGGGCCCTACGAGCAGTACTTC.

The chain couples TRBV5-6 to TRBJ2-5; 7 bases line up with TRBD1. Trimming at V came to 1 base and at J to 1 base, leaving 4 bases not matched to a gene. The CDR3 has 15 amino acids. Germline CDR1 SGHDT, CDR2 YYEEEE. This chain's CDR3 is CASSLLSGGQETQYF. The DNA for the CDR3 is TGTGCCAGCAGCTTGTTGTCAGGGGGCCAAGAGACCCAGTACTTC.

In this sample, this clone turned up a few times. The V gene is TRBV11-2, the J gene TRBJ2-1; 10 nucleotides align to TRBD1. The CDR3 extends over 15 amino acids. Germline V CDR1 and CDR2: SGHAT, FQNNGV. V lost 4 bases to trimming and J lost 8 bases; unmatched junction nucleotides: 8. CDR3 region: CASSSRQGASDEQFF. The CDR3, as DNA: TGTGCCAGCAGCTCCCGACAGGGGGCTAGCGATGAGCAGTTCTTC.

There are a few counts of this clone. This chain connects TRBV10-3 to TRBJ2-3; D remains unclear. The CDR3 has 15 residues. The V end was cut by 8 bases, the J end by 2 bases, with 17 bases between. Germline values: CDR1 ENHRY, CDR2 SYGVKD. Here the CDR3 DNA reads TGTGCCATCGAGCCAGGCCGCCGCCCCACAGATACGCAGTATTTT. This translates into CAIEPGRRPTDTQYF.

The V and J genes are TRBV5-1 and TRBJ2-6; D not certain. The CDR3 spans 16 residues. The germline gives CDR1 SGHRS, CDR2 YFSETQ. Trimming removed 2 bases from V and 0 bases from J, with 9 bases in between. The CDR3 spells CASSFNGGSGANVLTF. The CDR3 DNA reads TGCGCCAGCAGCTTCAATGGTGGCTCTGGGGCCAACGTCCTGACTTTC.

This clone was seen a handful of times. This specimen includes other DNA sequences encoding the same CDR3. The chain is built from TRBV29-1 and TRBJ2-7; D is undetermined. The CDR3 is 12 residues long. V was pared by 4 bases and J by 0 bases, with 7 bases between. CDR1 and CDR2 from the germline V gene are SQVTM and ANQGSEA. CDR3 DNA sequence: TGCAGCGTTGCCACCAACTCCTACGAGCAGTACTTC. This codes for CSVATNSYEQYF.

CDR3 in amino acids: CASSEPDRVGEGYTF. DNA of the CDR3: TGTGCCAGCAGTGAACCCGACAGGGTGGGCGAAGGCTACACCTTC. The chain is built from TRBV25-1 and TRBJ1-2, with 7 nucleotides matching TRBD1. After removal of 2 bases from V and 8 bases from J, the junction contained 11 bases not matched to a gene. The CDR3 covers 15 residues. Germline V gives CDR1 MGHDK, CDR2 SYGVNS.

The chain combines TRBV11-2 with TRBJ2-2; 10 bases align to TRBD1. Germline values: CDR1 SGHAT, CDR2 FQNNGV. V trimming: 5 bases; J trimming: 6 bases; junction bases outside the gene matches: 9. The CDR3 spans 16 residues. In DNA form, the CDR3 reads TGTGCCAGCAGCACCCGAGGACAGGGGGAGTCCGGGGAGCTGTTTTTT. Residues: CASSTRGQGESGELFF.

The rearrangement uses TRBV5-8 and TRBJ2-3; D remains unclear. Per the germline V gene, CDR1 is SGHTS and CDR2 is YDEGEE. CDR3 length equals 12 residues. V was clipped by 4 bases and J by 9 bases, with 12 bases between them. The CDR3 nucleotides read TGTGCCAGCAGCGAGGATGTAGGGACGCAGTATTTT. The encoded protein is CASSEDVGTQYF.

The chain carries TRBV20-1 and TRBJ2-1, with D unresolved. CDR1 is DFQATT and CDR2 is SNEGSKA in the germline V gene (reference sequence). CDR3 size: 11 residues. Trimming left V 3 bases short and J 9 bases short, with 9 bases between. The DNA of the CDR3 is TGCAGTGCTAGTTGGGGTACTGAGCAGTTCTTC. This translates into CSASWGTEQFF.

The chain carries TRBV28 and TRBJ2-7; perhaps TRBD1 as D (6 bases). Germline assignment: CDR1 MDHEN and CDR2 SYDVKM. This CDR3 is built from 15 residues. V gave up 1 base and J gave up 3 bases, with 13 bases separating them. CDR3 protein: CASSLSRDTHYEQYF. CDR3 sequence (DNA): TGTGCCAGCAGTTTATCCCGGGACACCCACTACGAGCAGTACTTC.

The chain recombines TRBV5-1 with TRBJ2-2, with 9 bases matching TRBD1. The CDR3 is made up of 15 amino acids. Germline lookup yields CDR1 SGHRS and CDR2 YFSETQ. The V segment lost 4 bases and the J segment 4 bases; nucleotides outside the gene matches: 5. DNA for the CDR3: TGCGCCAGCAGCGGACAGGGGTCCGGCACCGGGGAGCTGTTTTTT. It encodes CASSGQGSGTGELFF.

This clone was recorded at least ten times. This chain joins TRBV7-8 and TRBJ2-7; tentative D call: TRBD2 (6 bases). The germline gives CDR1 SGHVS, CDR2 FQNEAQ. This CDR3 spans 18 amino acids. V lost 3 bases and J 2 bases, leaving 23 bases between the germline ends. CDR3 sequence reads: CASSFMVQRLVRTYEQYF. In DNA form, the CDR3 reads TGTGCCAGCAGCTTTATGGTCCAGAGACTAGTCAGAACCTACGAGCAGTACTTC.

The chain carries TRBV2 and TRBJ2-1, with D unclear. V was clipped by 5 bases and J by 7 bases, with 12 bases between them. Germline CDR1 reads SNHLY; CDR2 reads FYNNEI. The CDR3 totals 13 residues. The CDR3 loop is CASSRDSKNEQFF. For the CDR3, the DNA is TGTGCCAGCAGTAGGGATTCTAAAAATGAGCAGTTCTTC.

The rearrangement uses TRBV13 and TRBJ2-3; D is perhaps TRBD2 (5 bases). Per germline, CDR1 PRHDT and CDR2 FYEKMQ (reference sequence). The CDR3 is 16 residues long. Trimming left V 0 bases short and J 1 base short, with 11 bases between. CDR3 DNA: TGTGCCAGCAGCTTAGGAACTAGATCAGGCACAGATACGCAGTATTTT. Translated, it gives CASSLGTRSGTDTQYF. Full variable domain (missing parts from reference TRBV13 and TRBJ2-3): AAGVIQSPRHLIKEKRETATLKCYPIPRHDTVYWYQQGPGQDPQFLISFYEKMQSDKGSIPDRFSAQQFSDYHSELNMSSLELGDSALYFCASSLGTRSGTDTQYFGPGTRLTVL.

This chain connects TRBV5-1 to TRBJ1-6, with a possible D match to TRBD1 (6 bases). V shed 4 bases and J shed 0 bases, with 14 bases lying between them. The CDR3 loop spans 17 amino acids. Germline-derived CDR1 and CDR2 are SGHRS and YFSETQ. The CDR3 region has the DNA TGCGCCAGCAGCCCCGGACAGCAAAGCTCCTATAATTCACCCCTCCACTTT. Amino acid sequence: CASSPGQQSSYNSPLHF.

This clone was recorded only once. The chain couples TRBV6-5 to TRBJ2-3, with 13 bases matching TRBD2. CDR1 and CDR2 (germline): MNHEY, SVGAGI. J was trimmed by 7 bases and V by 5 bases; bases with no gene match: 3. CDR3 length: 14 amino acids. DNA of the CDR3: TGTGCCAGCAGTCGGACTAGCGGGGGTAATACGCAGTATTTT. Its translation is CASSRTSGGNTQYF.

The gene calls are TRBV4-3 and TRBJ2-1; D gene ambiguous. The CDR3 is made up of 15 amino acids. The V end lost 4 bases, the J end lost 0 bases, and 10 bases lay between the germline ends. Germline CDR1 reads LGHNA; CDR2 reads YSLEER. For the CDR3, the DNA is TGCGCCAGCAGCCTCTACCGGGTCTCCTACAATGAGCAGTTCTTC. Translated, it gives CASSLYRVSYNEQFF.

The chain links TRBV19 to TRBJ1-1; D remains unclear. CDR3 length equals 13 residues. Germline CDR1 is LNHDA and CDR2 is SQIVND (reference sequence). Deletions cut 7 bases from V and 1 base from J, with 10 bases between. The CDR3 DNA reads as TGTGCCAGTACCTTTAGGCGGAACACTGAAGCTTTCTTT. Its protein product is CASTFRRNTEAFF.

On this clone: One base separates it from a far larger clone, so it is likely a read error. The chain has TRBV28 and TRBJ1-1; TRBD1 is a possible D gene (5 bases). In germline, CDR1 is MDHEN, CDR2 SYDVKM. The ends were cut back, 5 bases at V and 4 bases at J, with 14 bases in the middle. The CDR3 contains 14 residues. The CDR3 is CASSPRQLSTEAFF. The CDR3 DNA follows: TGTGCCAGCAGTCCGAGACAGTTGAGCACTGAAGCTTTCTTT.

The rearrangement joins TRBV4-1 to TRBJ1-4, with 12 bases aligning to TRBD1. CDR1 is MGHRA, CDR2 YSYEKL, per germline. The V segment lost 3 bases and the J segment 5 bases; nucleotides outside the gene matches: 7. The CDR3 is made up of 17 amino acids. The CDR3 bases are TGCGCCAGCAGCCACGGGACAGGGGGCAATCCCAATGAAAAACTGTTTTTT. This sequence encodes CASSHGTGGNPNEKLFF.